A single sample gave rise to the 12 T cell receptor beta chains below, sequenced in a study of blood T cell repertoires in COVID-19. This table comes from immunoSEQ multiplex PCR, and its TCRdb copy is limited to in-frame clones, with some not included. Of more than 200,000 clones detected, roughly 80% appear once; the ten largest clones hold about 11%. Sequencing was carried out using peripheral blood. The receptor source for this set is a woman aged 80 or over with COVID-19, enrolled during active disease.

The rearrangement links TRBV2 to TRBJ1-2, with D possibly TRBD1 on 6 matching bases. Trimming stripped 6 bases from V and 8 bases from J, with 13 bases between. Germline V gene sequence: CDR1 SNHLY, CDR2 FYNNEI. CDR3 length: 12 residues. The DNA for the CDR3 is TGTGCCAGCAGGGGGGCTTGGTGGGGCTACACCTTC. Amino acids: CASRGAWWGYTF.

The rearrangement joins TRBV5-6 to TRBJ2-2; D not resolved. The CDR3 is made up of 15 amino acids. Trimming took off 0 bases at V and 3 bases at J, with 9 bases between the two ends. Per germline, CDR1 SGHDT and CDR2 YYEEEE. Here the CDR3 DNA reads TGTGCCAGCAGCTTGGGTATGACATACACCGGGGAGCTGTTTTTT. Translating it yields CASSLGMTYTGELFF.

The chain joins TRBV11-2 to TRBJ1-3; a possible D gene is TRBD1 (5 bases). The CDR3 sequence is 16 residues long. The germline gives CDR1 SGHAT, CDR2 FQNNGV. Trimming left V 6 bases short and J 0 bases short, with 15 bases between. CDR3 region: CASSHAWGDSGNTIYF. In DNA form, the CDR3 reads TGTGCCAGCAGTCACGCCTGGGGGGACTCTGGAAACACCATATATTTT.

The gene calls are TRBV7-9 and TRBJ2-2, with 8 nucleotides matching TRBD1. Germline V CDR1 and CDR2: SEHNR, FQNEAQ (reference sequence). The CDR3 loop spans 15 amino acids. After removal of 5 bases from V and 1 base from J, the junction contained 3 bases not matched to a gene. The CDR3 sequence: CASSKGQVNTGELFF. The CDR3 bases are TGTGCCAGCAGCAAGGGACAGGTGAACACCGGGGAGCTGTTTTTT. Full variable domain (rest looked up from reference TRBV7-9 and TRBJ2-2): DTGVSQNPRHKITKRGQNVTFRCDPISEHNRLYWYRQTLGQGPEFLTYFQNEAQLEKSRLLSDRFSAERPKGSFSTLEIQRTEQGDSAMYLCASSKGQVNTGELFFGEGSRLTVL.

V gene TRBV2 combines with J gene TRBJ1-4; 8 nucleotides align to TRBD1. The CDR3 covers 13 residues. Germline V CDR1 and CDR2: SNHLY, FYNNEI. J was trimmed by 7 bases and V by 8 bases; bases with no gene match: 6. The CDR3 DNA sequence: TGTGCCAGCGGACAGGGAAATAGTGAAAAACTGTTTTTT. This gives the protein CASGQGNSEKLFF.

This chain links TRBV18 with TRBJ1-2; unclear D gene. The CDR3 consists of 13 residues. V shed 2 bases and J shed 3 bases, with 7 bases lying between them. The germline V gene encodes CDR1 KGHSH and CDR2 LQKENI. Written as DNA, the CDR3 is TGTGCCAGCTCACCAGGGAGCGACTATGGCTACACCTTC. Amino acid sequence: CASSPGSDYGYTF.

Comments on this clone: Within the sample, other DNA sequences also encode this same CDR3. The CDR3 here is CASSYSDTQETQYF. CDR3 DNA sequence: TGTGCCAGCAGTTATTCGGACACCCAAGAGACCCAGTACTTC. The chain is built from TRBV6-5 and TRBJ2-5, with a weak D call TRBD1 (5 bases). In germline, CDR1 is MNHEY, CDR2 SVGAGI. The V end lost 3 bases, the J end lost 1 base, and 9 bases lay between the germline ends. The CDR3 totals 14 residues.

The chain couples TRBV7-9 to TRBJ2-7; D perhaps matches TRBD1 (8 bases). The CDR3 totals 15 residues. Germline V gene sequence: CDR1 SEHNR, CDR2 FQNEAQ (reference sequence). V lost 1 base to trimming and J lost 2 bases, with 12 bases between them. The CDR3 sequence is CASSLGTGRAYEQYV. The CDR3 nucleotides are TGTGCCAGCAGCTTAGGGACAGGGAGGGCCTACGAGCAGTACGTC.

This clone came up many times. The CDR3 here is CAWRNSGGVSDTQYF. Written as DNA, the CDR3 is TGTGCCTGGAGAAACAGCGGGGGTGTGTCAGATACGCAGTATTTT. The rearrangement links TRBV30 to TRBJ2-3; 8 bases map to TRBD2. CDR3 size: 15 residues. Germline loops: CDR1 GTSNPN, CDR2 SVGIG (reference sequence). Trimming took 3 bases from V and 4 from J; bases not matched to a gene: 9.

The chain recombines TRBV7-9 with TRBJ1-1; a possible D gene is TRBD1 (6 bases). V shed 3 bases and J shed 1 base, with 12 bases lying between them. There are 15 residues in the CDR3. Germline-derived CDR1 and CDR2 are SEHNR and FQNEAQ (reference sequence). The CDR3 DNA reads as TGTGCCAGCAGCTTTTCCCGGACAGCGAACACTGAAGCTTTCTTT. This translates into CASSFSRTANTEAFF.

The chain recombines TRBV28 with TRBJ1-1; no definite D call. The CDR3 consists of 12 residues. CDR1 and CDR2 from the germline V gene are MDHEN and SYDVKM. Deletions cut 2 bases from V and 7 bases from J, with 8 bases between. The CDR3 nucleotides are TGTGCCAGCAGTTTAGGGCAGATTGAAGCTTTCTTT. Residues: CASSLGQIEAFF.

V gene TRBV28 combines with J gene TRBJ2-3; 9 positions match TRBD2. Trimming at V came to 4 bases and at J to 2 bases, leaving 7 bases not matched to a gene. The CDR3 consists of 16 residues. Germline V gives CDR1 MDHEN, CDR2 SYDVKM. CDR3 coding DNA: TGTGCCAGCAGTTCCACTCGACTAGCGGCCACAGATACGCAGTATTTT. It translates to CASSSTRLAATDTQYF.